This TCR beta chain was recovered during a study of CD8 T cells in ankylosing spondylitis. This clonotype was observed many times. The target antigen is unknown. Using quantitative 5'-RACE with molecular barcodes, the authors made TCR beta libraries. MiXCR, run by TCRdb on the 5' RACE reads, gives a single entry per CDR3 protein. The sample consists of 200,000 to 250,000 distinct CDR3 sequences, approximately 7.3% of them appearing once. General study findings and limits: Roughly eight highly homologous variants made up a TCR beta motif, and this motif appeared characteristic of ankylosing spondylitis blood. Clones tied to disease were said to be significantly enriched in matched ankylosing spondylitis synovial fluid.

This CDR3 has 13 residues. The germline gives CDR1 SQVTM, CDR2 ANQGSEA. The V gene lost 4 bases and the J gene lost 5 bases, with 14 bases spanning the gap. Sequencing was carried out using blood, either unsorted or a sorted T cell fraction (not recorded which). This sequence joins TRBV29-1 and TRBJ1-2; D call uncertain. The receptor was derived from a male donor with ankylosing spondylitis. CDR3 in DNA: TGCAGCGTTGTAATTGGACTCCCTTATGGCTACACCTTC. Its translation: CSVVIGLPYGYTF. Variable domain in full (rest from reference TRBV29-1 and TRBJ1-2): SAVISQKPSRDICQRGTSLTIQCQVDSQVTMMFWYRQQPGQSLTLIATANQGSEATYESGFVIDKFPISRPNLTFSTLTVSNMSPEDSSIYLCSVVIGLPYGYTFGSGTRLTVV.